This entry lists 18 T cell receptor beta chains sequenced from one sample in a study of identical twins. Each CDR3 protein is one row after TCRdb ran MiXCR on the 5' RACE reads. The table lists 1.5 million to 2 million distinct CDR3 sequences, about 32% of them singletons. Sequencing was performed on cord blood. The receptor source for this set is a newborn girl in good health.

V is TRBV6-6 and J is TRBJ2-1, with D possibly being TRBD2 (6 bases). CDR1 and CDR2 from the germline V gene are MNHNY and SVGAGI (reference sequence). This CDR3 is 17 amino acids long. Trimming stripped 6 bases from V and 4 bases from J, with 22 bases between. The CDR3 coding sequence is TGTGCCAGCAGCCCCTCACTAGCCCTCTCTCTTTACAATGAGCAGTTCTTC. The encoded protein is CASSPSLALSLYNEQFF.

This sequence joins TRBV3-1 and TRBJ2-7; the match to TRBD2 covers 8 bases. CDR1 and CDR2 from the germline V gene are LGHDT and YNNKEL (reference sequence). This CDR3 region has 14 residues. V shed 6 bases and J 3 bases; nucleotides not matched to a gene: 7. The CDR3 loop is CASSRGGRHYEQYF. The CDR3 nucleotides read TGTGCCAGCAGTCGCGGGGGGCGTCACTACGAGCAGTACTTC.

This clonotype showed up just a few times. The rearrangement uses TRBV4-2 and TRBJ2-1; TRBD2 is a possible D gene (5 bases). CDR3 length equals 14 residues. Germline lookup yields CDR1 LGHNA and CDR2 YNFKEQ. Trimming shortened V by 2 bases and J by 5 bases, and 10 bases separated the two germline ends. The CDR3 is CASSQPPGNNEQFF. The CDR3 bases are TGTGCCAGCAGCCAACCCCCGGGGAACAATGAGCAGTTCTTC.

This clonotype turned up a few times. CDR3 loop: CASSQDSSGYSYEQYF. The CDR3 DNA reads TGTGCCAGCAGCCAAGATTCTAGCGGCTACTCCTACGAGCAGTACTTC. The V and J genes are TRBV4-2 and TRBJ2-7; 7 bases map to TRBD2. The CDR3 length is 16 residues. Germline V gene data show CDR1 as LGHNA and CDR2 as YNFKEQ. V lost 0 bases and J lost 0; bases outside the gene matches: 5.

V gene TRBV27 combines with J gene TRBJ2-3, with D possibly called TRBD1 or TRBD2 (5 bases each). The CDR3 covers 16 residues. In germline, CDR1 is MNHEY, CDR2 SMNVEV (reference sequence). V was trimmed by 6 bases and J by 2 bases, leaving 18 bases between them. This chain's CDR3 is CASSPGVGEITDTQYF. The CDR3 coding sequence is TGTGCCAGCAGCCCCGGGGTAGGGGAAATCACAGATACGCAGTATTTT.

About this clonotype itself: The junction and the germline gene differ at one end; a read error may be behind it. The chain links TRBV11-2 to TRBJ2-2, with D perhaps matching TRBD1 (6 bases). CDR1 and CDR2 from the germline V gene are SGHAT and FQNNGV. The CDR3 has 15 amino acids. CDR3 loop: CVSSLDKAGDGELFF. CDR3 nucleotides: TGTGTCAGCAGCTTAGATAAGGCAGGGGACGGGGAGCTGTTTTTT.

The chain couples TRBV20-1 to TRBJ2-1, with TRBD2 matching over 7 bases. V gave up 3 bases and J gave up 4 bases; unmatched junction bases: 6. The CDR3 spans 14 residues. The V gene's germline CDR1 is DFQATT and CDR2 SNEGSKA (reference sequence). CDR3 sequence reads: CSASSREGYNEQFF. The CDR3 DNA sequence: TGCAGTGCTAGCTCGAGGGAGGGATACAATGAGCAGTTCTTC.

This clonotype has a count of ten or more. The genes are TRBV9 and TRBJ1-2; D remains ambiguous. Germline V gene data show CDR1 as SGDLS and CDR2 as YYNGEE. With 3 bases removed from V and 0 bases from J, the gap between germline ends came to 9 bases. The CDR3 is 14 residues long. CDR3 in amino acids: CASSGAASNYGYTF. In DNA form, the CDR3 reads TGTGCCAGCAGCGGGGCAGCATCTAACTATGGCTACACCTTC.

Ten or more counts support this clonotype. The chain joins TRBV29-1 to TRBJ2-4; D uncertain. Germline CDR1 reads SQVTM; CDR2 reads ANQGSEA. The CDR3 loop spans 12 amino acids. The ends were cut back, 4 bases at V and 0 bases at J, with 4 bases in the middle. The CDR3 DNA reads as TGCAGCGTTGTTCTAGCCAAAAACATTCAGTACTTC. The encoded protein is CSVVLAKNIQYF. Drawing the rest from reference TRBV29-1 and TRBJ2-4, the complete variable domain is SAVISQKPSRDICQRGTSLTIQCQVDSQVTMMFWYRQQPGQSLTLIATANQGSEATYESGFVIDKFPISRPNLTFSTLTVSNMSPEDSSIYLCSVVLAKNIQYFGAGTRLSVL.

The rearrangement links TRBV7-9 to TRBJ1-2; 8 nucleotides agree with TRBD1. V was pared by 5 bases and J by 5 bases, with 10 bases of the junction left unmatched. In germline, CDR1 is SEHNR, CDR2 FQNEAQ (reference sequence). The CDR3 runs to 15 residues. The CDR3 spells CASSQWDRTAYGYTF. The DNA of the CDR3 is TGTGCCAGCAGCCAATGGGACAGGACAGCTTATGGCTACACCTTC.

This clonotype was seen only a few times. The chain has TRBV30 and TRBJ2-4; 7 bases fit TRBD1. Germline V gene sequence: CDR1 GTSNPN, CDR2 SVGIG (reference sequence). The CDR3 is 12 amino acids. V lost 3 bases, J lost 13 bases, and 9 bases stayed unmatched. The CDR3 nucleotides are TGTGCCTGGAGGATTAGGGGGCAAGAGCAGTACTTC. Translation: CAWRIRGQEQYF.

This CDR3 reads CASSFKATDWDQPQHF. CDR3 sequence (DNA): TGCGCCAGCAGCTTCAAGGCGACTGATTGGGATCAGCCCCAGCATTTT. The chain is built from TRBV5-1 and TRBJ1-5; D remains ambiguous. CDR1 and CDR2 (germline): SGHRS, YFSETQ. Trimming removed 2 bases at V and 5 bases at J, with 17 bases between. There are 16 residues in the CDR3. The variable domain in full, completed from reference TRBV5-1 and TRBJ1-5, reads KAGVTQTPRYLIKTRGQQVTLSCSPISGHRSVSWYQQTPGQGLQFLFEYFSETQRNKGNFPGRFSGRQFSNSRSEMNVSTLELGDSALYLCASSFKATDWDQPQHFGDGTRLSIL.

J is TRBJ2-2 and V is TRBV5-4; 15 nucleotides line up with TRBD2. Germline V gene sequence: CDR1 SGHNT, CDR2 YYREEE (reference sequence). The V segment lost 4 bases and the J segment 5 bases; nucleotides outside the gene matches: 3. CDR3 length: 16 amino acids. The CDR3 here is CASSTGLAGGTGELFF. CDR3 bases: TGTGCCAGCAGCACGGGACTAGCGGGAGGAACCGGGGAGCTGTTTTTT.

This clonotype was recorded a few times. The chain carries TRBV4-2 and TRBJ2-4; perhaps TRBD1 as D (6 bases). Germline CDR1 LGHNA, CDR2 YNFKEQ. V was shortened by 5 bases and J by 2 bases, with 10 bases between the two germline ends. The CDR3 spans 14 residues. The CDR3 sequence is CASSIQGPKNIQYF. The CDR3 coding sequence is TGTGCCAGCAGCATACAGGGTCCCAAAAACATTCAGTACTTC.

V usage is TRBV18 and J usage is TRBJ2-1, with 9 bases fitting TRBD2. The CDR3 runs to 16 residues. J gave up 7 bases and V 3 bases, and 10 bases lay outside the gene matches. Germline lookup yields CDR1 KGHSH and CDR2 LQKENI. The CDR3 here is CASSPYLAGEGNEQFF. CDR3 nucleotides: TGTGCCAGCTCACCCTATTTAGCGGGAGAGGGGAATGAGCAGTTCTTC.

This clonotype was seen a few times. The CDR3 DNA reads TGCAGTGCTAGAGGACAGCCGGATCAGCCCCAGCATTTT. Translating gives CSARGQPDQPQHF. The chain joins TRBV20-1 to TRBJ1-5; weak D call: TRBD1 (5 bases). Germline CDR1 DFQATT, CDR2 SNEGSKA (reference sequence). The V end lost 1 base, the J end lost 5 bases, and 9 bases lay between the germline ends. This CDR3 comprises 13 residues.

The chain couples TRBV20-1 to TRBJ2-7, with D possibly matching TRBD2 (7 bases). The CDR3 is 12 residues long. CDR1 and CDR2 (germline): DFQATT, SNEGSKA (reference sequence). V was clipped by 6 bases and J by 7 bases, with 16 bases between them. CDR3 bases: TGCAGTGCCTCGGTCGGGGGGCTTGAGCAGTACTTC. Protein: CSASVGGLEQYF.

The chain joins TRBV29-1 to TRBJ2-2; D is perhaps TRBD1 or TRBD2 (7 bases each). The germline V gene has CDR1 SQVTM and CDR2 ANQGSEA. The CDR3 extends over 15 amino acids. Trimming pared 6 bases from V and 0 bases from J, leaving 14 bases between. The chain's CDR3 is CSVQGGLANTGELFF. The CDR3 bases are TGCAGCGTCCAGGGGGGGCTAGCGAACACCGGGGAGCTGTTTTTT.